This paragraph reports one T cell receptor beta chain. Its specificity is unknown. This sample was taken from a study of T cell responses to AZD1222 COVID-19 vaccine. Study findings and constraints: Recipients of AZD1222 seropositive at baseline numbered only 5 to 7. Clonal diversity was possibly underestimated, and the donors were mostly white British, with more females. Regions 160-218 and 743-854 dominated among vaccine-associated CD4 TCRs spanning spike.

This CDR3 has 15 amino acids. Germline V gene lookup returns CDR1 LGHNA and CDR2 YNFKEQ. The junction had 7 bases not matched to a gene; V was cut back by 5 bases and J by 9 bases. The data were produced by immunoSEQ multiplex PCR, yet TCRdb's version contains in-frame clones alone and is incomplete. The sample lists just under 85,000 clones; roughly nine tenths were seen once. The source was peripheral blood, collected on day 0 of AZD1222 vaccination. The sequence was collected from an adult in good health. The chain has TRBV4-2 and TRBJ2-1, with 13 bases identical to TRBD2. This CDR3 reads CASSYGTSGIFEQFF. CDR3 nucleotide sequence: TGTGCCAGCAGCTACGGGACTAGCGGGATATTTGAGCAGTTCTTC.